Below, 14 T cell receptor beta chains from the same sample are listed, as sequenced in a study of shared clonotypes between healthy human individuals (dated by TCRdb to the early 2020s). To prepare the library, the immunoSEQ multiplex PCR assay was applied. Here the immuneACCESS table is served through TCRdb, limited to in-frame sequences with V and J called. Missing clones are a known gap in these copies; in checked studies unresolved V genes cover under half, and the rest lacks a known reason. Recorded for this sample are 850,000 to 1,200,000 clones; roughly 70% of them occurred a single time. The ten largest clones add up to nearly 1.5% of the sample. Sequenced material: memory CD4+ T cells sorted from blood. The label giving this sample's cell subset or site can be read as: CD45RA-negative fraction. Receptors originate from a man aged 18-30 years in good health.

This chain links TRBV5-1 with TRBJ2-3; TRBD2 agrees at 10 bases. The J segment lost 0 bases and the V segment lost 2 bases, leaving 3 bases of the junction unmatched. Germline values: CDR1 SGHRS, CDR2 YFSETQ. This CDR3 has 16 amino acids. The CDR3 nucleotides read TGCGCCAGCAGCTTTATAGCGGGGGGTAGCACAGATACGCAGTATTTT. Protein product: CASSFIAGGSTDTQYF.

This clone was found a few times. This sequence joins TRBV6-6 and TRBJ1-2, with TRBD1 matching over 7 bases. CDR1 MNHNY and CDR2 SVGAGI come from the germline V gene (reference sequence). The CDR3 is made up of 12 amino acids. V lost 6 bases, J lost 8 bases, and 6 bases stayed unmatched. This CDR3 is CASRGQAEGYTF. Written as DNA, the CDR3 is TGTGCCAGCAGAGGACAGGCGGAAGGCTACACCTTC.

V gene TRBV2 combines with J gene TRBJ2-3; perhaps TRBD1 as D (5 bases). CDR1 and CDR2 from the germline V gene are SNHLY and FYNNEI. The CDR3 has 15 residues. Trimming removed 3 bases at V and 1 base at J, with 11 bases between. The CDR3 loop is CASSDGAAGTDTQYF. The CDR3 nucleotides read TGTGCCAGCAGTGATGGGGCCGCGGGCACAGATACGCAGTATTTT.

This chain joins TRBV4-1 and TRBJ1-5; 8 bases agree with TRBD1. Germline CDR1 is MGHRA and CDR2 is YSYEKL. The trim removed 4 bases at V and 11 bases at J, leaving 25 bases unmatched. This CDR3 contains 19 residues. The CDR3 nucleotides are TGCGCCAGCAGCCCCAGGGGGCCCAATGAGGGGGACGGAGTTGAGGCCCAGCATTTT. This codes for CASSPRGPNEGDGVEAQHF.

In regard to this clone: Other DNA sequences in this sample translate to the same CDR3. This rearrangement joins TRBV7-2 to TRBJ2-1, with 12 bases matching TRBD2. The CDR3 is made up of 15 amino acids. The V and J ends lost 5 bases and 2 bases, in that order; junction bases with no gene match: 1. CDR1 is SGHTA and CDR2 is FQGNSA in the germline V gene. As DNA, the CDR3 is TGTGCCAGCAGCAGGACTAGCGGGGCCTACAATGAGCAGTTCTTC. Translation gives CASSRTSGAYNEQFF.

The gene calls are TRBV28 and TRBJ1-4, with D maybe TRBD1 (6 bases). The germline gives CDR1 MDHEN, CDR2 SYDVKM. Trimming took off 6 bases at V and 7 bases at J, with 18 bases between the two ends. This CDR3 is built from 15 residues. CDR3 in amino acids: CASRLGGASGEKLFF. In DNA form, the CDR3 reads TGTGCCAGCAGGCTGGGGGGGGCATCGGGTGAAAAACTGTTTTTT.

V usage is TRBV19 and J usage is TRBJ1-1, with D perhaps matching TRBD1 (6 bases). The CDR3 sequence is 15 residues long. Deletions cut 5 bases from V and 6 bases from J, with 19 bases between. Germline loops: CDR1 LNHDA, CDR2 SQIVND (reference sequence). Here the CDR3 DNA reads TGTGCCAGTAGTCGGGGGGGGCTAACAGCGCCTGAAGCTTTCTTT. As protein: CASSRGGLTAPEAFF.

This sequence joins TRBV19 and TRBJ2-3; D possibly uses TRBD1 or TRBD2 (5 bases each). Trimming cost V 4 bases and J 4 bases, with 15 bases left between them. Germline V gene lookup returns CDR1 LNHDA and CDR2 SQIVND (reference sequence). The CDR3 is 15 residues long. CDR3: CASSKPGPTSDTQYF. CDR3 nucleotide sequence: TGTGCCAGTAGTAAGCCGGGACCAACTTCAGATACGCAGTATTTT.

The chain employs TRBV25-1 and TRBJ1-2; D is unresolved. There are 13 residues in the CDR3. Trimming removed 7 bases at V and 2 bases at J, with 11 bases between. CDR1 and CDR2 from the germline V gene are MGHDK and SYGVNS. CDR3 amino acids: CASMSGLNYGYTF. CDR3 DNA sequence: TGTGCCAGCATGTCAGGCTTAAACTATGGCTACACCTTC.

The chain is built from TRBV5-1 and TRBJ2-3, with TRBD2 matching 10 bases. Germline values: CDR1 SGHRS, CDR2 YFSETQ. The CDR3 has 18 amino acids. The V and J ends lost 4 bases and 4 bases, in that order; junction bases with no gene match: 15. CDR3 bases: TGCGCCAGCAGCCCCATACTGGGACTAGCGAAATCGGCAGATACGCAGTATTTT. Amino acid sequence: CASSPILGLAKSADTQYF. Together with reference TRBV5-1 and TRBJ2-3, the CDR3 gives the full variable domain: KAGVTQTPRYLIKTRGQQVTLSCSPISGHRSVSWYQQTPGQGLQFLFEYFSETQRNKGNFPGRFSGRQFSNSRSEMNVSTLELGDSALYLCASSPILGLAKSADTQYFGPGTRLTVL.

This clone was found a few times. This chain uses TRBV5-6 with TRBJ1-1; the D gene is possibly TRBD1 (5 bases). The CDR3 is 14 amino acids. The germline CDR1 and CDR2 sequences are SGHDT and YYEEEE. Trimming stripped 0 bases from V and 4 bases from J, with 10 bases between. CDR3 residues: CASSLDRSGTEAFF. The CDR3 DNA follows: TGTGCCAGCAGCTTGGACAGGAGCGGCACTGAAGCTTTCTTT.

V usage is TRBV7-8 and J usage is TRBJ1-1; the D is unclear. Trimming left V 5 bases short and J 0 bases short, with 10 bases between. The CDR3 spans 14 residues. CDR1 and CDR2 from the germline V gene are SGHVS and FQNEAQ. The CDR3 here is CASSRGEMNTEAFF. The CDR3 DNA reads as TGTGCCAGCAGCCGAGGAGAGATGAACACTGAAGCTTTCTTT.

This clone was counted only a few times. J is TRBJ2-2 and V is TRBV5-1; no definite D call. Trimming left V 5 bases short and J 1 base short, with 9 bases between. The CDR3 totals 14 residues. CDR1 and CDR2 from the germline V gene are SGHRS and YFSETQ. The chain's CDR3 is CASRSSMNTGELFF. The CDR3, as DNA: TGCGCCAGCAGAAGCTCGATGAACACCGGGGAGCTGTTTTTT.

The V call is TRBV7-9, the J call TRBJ1-6, with D uncertain. Germline values: CDR1 SEHNR, CDR2 FQNEAQ (reference sequence). Trimming stripped 1 base from V and 12 bases from J, with 13 bases between. This CDR3 contains 14 residues. CDR3: CASSLEGPPQPLHF. The CDR3 DNA sequence: TGTGCCAGCAGCTTAGAAGGCCCCCCTCAACCCCTCCACTTT.